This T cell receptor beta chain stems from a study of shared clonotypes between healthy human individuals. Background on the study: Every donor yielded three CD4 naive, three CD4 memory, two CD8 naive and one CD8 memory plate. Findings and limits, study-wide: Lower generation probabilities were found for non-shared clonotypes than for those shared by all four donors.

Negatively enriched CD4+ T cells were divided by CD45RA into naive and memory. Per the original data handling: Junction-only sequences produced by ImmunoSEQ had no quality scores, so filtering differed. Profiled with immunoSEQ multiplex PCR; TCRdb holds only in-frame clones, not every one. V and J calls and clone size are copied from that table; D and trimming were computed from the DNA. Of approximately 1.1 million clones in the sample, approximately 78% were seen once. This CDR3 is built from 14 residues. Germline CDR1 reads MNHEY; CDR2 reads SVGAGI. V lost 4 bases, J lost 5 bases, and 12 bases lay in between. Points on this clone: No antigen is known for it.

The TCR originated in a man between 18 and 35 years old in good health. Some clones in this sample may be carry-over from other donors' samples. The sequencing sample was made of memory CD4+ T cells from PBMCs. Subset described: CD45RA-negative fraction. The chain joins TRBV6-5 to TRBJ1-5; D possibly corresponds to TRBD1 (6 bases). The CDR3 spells CASSSLRGDQPQHF. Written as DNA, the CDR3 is TGTGCCAGCAGTTCTCTAAGGGGGGATCAGCCCCAGCATTTT.